What follows are 31 T cell receptor beta chains derived from one specimen sequenced in a study of cytomegalovirus exposure and HLA in healthy donors. Use of 60 Vbeta and 13 Jbeta primers characterized the PCR. Assay: immunoSEQ multiplex PCR; the TCRdb copy retains only in-frame clones and omits some. Its clone listing holds 65,000 to 80,000 clones. The sequenced sample consisted of PBMCs. Every receptor here comes from a man aged 25 to 45 in good health and CMV-seronegative.

This rearrangement joins TRBV7-8 to TRBJ2-5; no reliable D call. The CDR3 consists of 14 residues. Germline values: CDR1 SGHVS, CDR2 FQNEAQ. V dropped 1 base and J dropped 4 bases, with 10 bases sitting between them. The CDR3 DNA sequence: TGTGCCAGCAGCTTAGATCGGGTTGGAGAGACCCAGTACTTC. Its translation is CASSLDRVGETQYF.

This chain joins TRBV25-1 and TRBJ2-3; maybe TRBD2 (5 bases). The V end lost 6 bases, the J end lost 8 bases, and 9 bases lay between the germline ends. This CDR3 contains 11 residues. Germline values: CDR1 MGHDK, CDR2 SYGVNS. In DNA, the CDR3 is TGTGCCAGCAGAGTGGGAGCTACGCAGTATTTT. As protein: CASRVGATQYF.

This chain uses TRBV5-1 with TRBJ2-3, with 11 bases fitting TRBD2. The germline gives CDR1 SGHRS, CDR2 YFSETQ. The length of the CDR3 is 14 residues. V shed 3 bases, J shed 7 bases, and the junction held 4 bases outside the gene matches. The CDR3 nucleotides are TGCGCCAGCAGCTCTAGCGGGGGGCTGAATACGCAGTATTTT. Its translation is CASSSSGGLNTQYF.

This chain links TRBV15 with TRBJ1-1; 7 positions agree with TRBD1. The V gene end was trimmed by 3 bases and the J gene end by 4 bases; junction bases not matched to a gene: 5. This CDR3 comprises 14 residues. CDR1 and CDR2 from the germline V gene are LNHNV and YYDKDF (reference sequence). The CDR3 DNA is TGTGCCACCAGCAGGGGGGACAGAAGCACTGAAGCTTTCTTT. Amino acids: CATSRGDRSTEAFF.

The chain is built from TRBV5-1 and TRBJ1-1; the D gene is possibly TRBD1 (6 bases). The CDR3 is 14 amino acids. V was cut by 2 bases and J by 4 bases, with 12 bases left in between. CDR1 is SGHRS, CDR2 YFSETQ, per germline. In DNA form, the CDR3 reads TGCGCCAGCAGCTTAAGTAGGGGGATCACTGAAGCTTTCTTT. Encoded protein: CASSLSRGITEAFF.

The J gene is TRBJ1-2, the V gene TRBV19, with TRBD1 matching over 7 bases. The V segment lost 0 bases and the J segment 9 bases; nucleotides outside the gene matches: 13. Germline V gene sequence: CDR1 LNHDA, CDR2 SQIVND (reference sequence). The length of the CDR3 is 16 residues. As DNA, the CDR3 is TGTGCCAGTAGTATAGAGGAAGGGGGCTGGCGGCCAAGCTACACCTTC. It is translated as CASSIEEGGWRPSYTF.

The chain joins TRBV5-1 to TRBJ2-7; 8 nucleotides line up with TRBD2. Germline V lookup: CDR1 SGHRS, CDR2 YFSETQ. The CDR3 spans 14 residues. V trimming: 4 bases; J trimming: 0 bases; junction bases outside the gene matches: 3. In DNA, the CDR3 is TGCGCCAGCAGCATAGCGGGAAGCTCCTACGAGCAGTACTTC. Protein: CASSIAGSSYEQYF.

V usage is TRBV7-9 and J usage is TRBJ2-1; possible D gene TRBD2, 6 bases. From germline, CDR1 is SEHNR and CDR2 FQNEAQ (reference sequence). Trimming took off 6 bases at V and 8 bases at J, with 20 bases between the two ends. The CDR3 sequence is 15 residues long. DNA for the CDR3: TGTGCCAGCAGGACTAGATTGCTTCCTGGGGATGAGCAGTTCTTC. Its translation: CASRTRLLPGDEQFF.

Here the CDR3 reads CASSRDRVTGELFF. CDR3 DNA: TGTGCCAGCAGCAGAGACAGGGTCACCGGGGAGCTGTTTTTT. V is TRBV5-6 and J is TRBJ2-2, with TRBD1 identical over 7 bases. The germline V gene has CDR1 SGHDT and CDR2 YYEEEE. The CDR3 runs to 14 residues. Trimming took 4 bases from V and 4 from J; bases not matched to a gene: 4.

The chain employs TRBV4-1 and TRBJ2-7; D gene uncertain. Trimming stripped 0 bases from V and 5 bases from J, with 14 bases between. Germline CDR1 MGHRA, CDR2 YSYEKL. CDR3 size: 15 residues. The CDR3 loop reads CASSQDPSGGDEQYF. CDR3 bases: TGCGCCAGCAGCCAAGATCCGTCGGGTGGCGACGAGCAGTACTTC.

V usage is TRBV5-1 and J usage is TRBJ1-1; tentative D call: TRBD1 (6 bases). Germline loops: CDR1 SGHRS, CDR2 YFSETQ. CDR3 length: 14 residues. V lost 3 bases to trimming and J lost 3 bases, with 12 bases between them. The CDR3 loop reads CASSWRGGDTEAFF. The DNA of the CDR3 is TGCGCCAGCAGCTGGAGGGGGGGGGACACTGAAGCTTTCTTT.

The chain is built from TRBV2 and TRBJ1-1; D might be TRBD1 (6 bases). Trimming left V 8 bases short and J 0 bases short, with 10 bases between. Per germline, CDR1 SNHLY and CDR2 FYNNEI. The CDR3 spans 13 residues. The CDR3 sequence: CASCGDMNTEAFF. CDR3 in DNA: TGTGCCAGCTGTGGGGACATGAACACTGAAGCTTTCTTT.

The chain uses TRBV5-1 and TRBJ2-7, with 12 bases fitting TRBD1. Germline V CDR1 and CDR2: SGHRS, YFSETQ. The junction had 4 bases not matched to a gene; V was cut back by 3 bases and J by 6 bases. This CDR3 has 14 amino acids. CDR3 residues: CASSSGTGGGEQYF. In DNA, the CDR3 is TGCGCCAGCAGCTCTGGGACAGGGGGCGGCGAGCAGTACTTC.

The chain uses TRBV4-3 and TRBJ2-5; 7 bases match TRBD2. The CDR3 is 18 amino acids. Germline loops: CDR1 LGHNA, CDR2 YSLEER. V lost 1 base and J lost 4; bases outside the gene matches: 15. CDR3 in amino acids: CASSQAPTSSGWIETQYF. In nucleotides, the CDR3 is TGCGCCAGCAGCCAAGCCCCAACGTCTAGCGGTTGGATAGAGACCCAGTACTTC.

The rearrangement uses TRBV6-6 and TRBJ2-6, with D possibly TRBD2 on 7 matching bases. Between the trimmed V and J ends, which lost 0 bases and 2 bases, there was a span of 8 bases. The CDR3 is 16 amino acids. Germline lookup yields CDR1 MNHNY and CDR2 SVGAGI (reference sequence). The CDR3 sequence: CASSYSGGAGANVLTF. The DNA of the CDR3 is TGTGCCAGCAGTTACTCAGGGGGGGCTGGGGCCAACGTCCTGACTTTC.

The chain recombines TRBV18 with TRBJ2-2; TRBD1 matches 11 bases. The ends lost 0 bases at V and 4 bases at J; junction bases unmatched: 1. From germline, CDR1 is KGHSH and CDR2 LQKENI. The CDR3 runs to 16 residues. CDR3 in DNA: TGTGCCAGCTCACCACCGGGACAGGGGGGCACCGGGGAGCTGTTTTTT. It is translated as CASSPPGQGGTGELFF.

The V call is TRBV29-1, the J call TRBJ2-7; possibly TRBD1 for D (6 bases). This CDR3 spans 14 amino acids. Germline CDR1 is SQVTM and CDR2 is ANQGSEA. V was pared by 4 bases and J by 3 bases, with 16 bases between. CDR3 region: CSVGAFRGNYEQYF. In nucleotides, the CDR3 is TGCAGCGTTGGAGCTTTCAGGGGAAACTACGAGCAGTACTTC.

The chain uses TRBV29-1 and TRBJ1-1; 9 bases align to TRBD1. Germline V gene lookup returns CDR1 SQVTM and CDR2 ANQGSEA. V trimming: 5 bases; J trimming: 9 bases; junction bases outside the gene matches: 4. This CDR3 contains 11 residues. The CDR3 sequence: CSVRGTGKAFF. Here the CDR3 DNA reads TGCAGCGTTCGTGGGACAGGGAAAGCTTTCTTT.

The gene calls are TRBV11-2 and TRBJ1-1; 9 bases agree with TRBD1. Germline assignment: CDR1 SGHAT and CDR2 FQNNGV. The V segment lost 4 bases and the J segment 4 bases; nucleotides outside the gene matches: 7. This CDR3 spans 15 amino acids. The CDR3 region has the DNA TGTGCCAGCAGCTCCCACAGGGGGCGGGTCACTGAAGCTTTCTTT. Translation gives CASSSHRGRVTEAFF. The whole variable domain, filled in from reference TRBV11-2 and TRBJ1-1, reads EAGVAQSPRYKIIEKRQSVAFWCNPISGHATLYWYQQILGQGPKLLIQFQNNGVVDDSQLPKDRFSAERLKGVDSTLKIQPAKLEDSAVYLCASSSHRGRVTEAFFGQGTRLTVV.

The V gene is TRBV15, the J gene TRBJ2-1, with 10 bases matching TRBD1. The CDR3 loop spans 15 amino acids. CDR1 and CDR2 (germline): LNHNV, YYDKDF (reference sequence). V shed 5 bases, J shed 7 bases, and the junction held 8 bases outside the gene matches. DNA for the CDR3: TGTGCCACCAGCGCTCAATCGGGACAGGGGAATGAGCAGTTCTTC. It specifies CATSAQSGQGNEQFF.

J is TRBJ2-2 and V is TRBV14, with TRBD2 matching 9 bases. The trim removed 2 bases at V and 7 bases at J, leaving 5 bases unmatched. Germline CDR1 SGHDN, CDR2 FVKESK. This CDR3 is built from 15 residues. This CDR3 reads CASSQLAGIVGELFF. Written as DNA, the CDR3 is TGTGCCAGCAGCCAACTAGCGGGAATTGTCGGGGAGCTGTTTTTT.

J is TRBJ1-1 and V is TRBV27; possibly TRBD1 for D (5 bases). The V end lost 1 base, the J end lost 5 bases, and 14 bases lay between the germline ends. In germline, CDR1 is MNHEY, CDR2 SMNVEV (reference sequence). The CDR3 loop spans 15 amino acids. This CDR3 reads CASSLLPGEETEAFF. CDR3 bases: TGTGCCAGCAGTTTATTGCCGGGGGAGGAAACTGAAGCTTTCTTT.

The chain is built from TRBV4-2 and TRBJ2-2, with 12 bases identical to TRBD2. Trimming removed 3 bases from V and 6 bases from J; junction bases left unmatched: 17. The germline gives CDR1 LGHNA, CDR2 YNFKEQ. CDR3 length: 20 residues. CDR3 bases: TGTGCCAGCAGCCATCCCTCGACTAGCGGGAGATTAGGGTCGGCCGGGGAGCTGTTTTTT. Translation gives CASSHPSTSGRLGSAGELFF.

The chain has TRBV7-3 and TRBJ2-5, with TRBD2 identical over 7 bases. This CDR3 is 18 amino acids long. V dropped 4 bases and J dropped 1; count of bases not matched to a gene: 15. Germline V gene data show CDR1 as SGHTA and CDR2 as FQGTGA. The CDR3 spells CASSSSMAGVGTQETQYF. The CDR3 DNA follows: TGTGCCAGCAGCTCCAGCATGGCGGGAGTGGGGACCCAAGAGACCCAGTACTTC.

The V gene is TRBV4-1, the J gene TRBJ1-1; a weak D match, TRBD1 (6 bases). Germline loops: CDR1 MGHRA, CDR2 YSYEKL. This CDR3 has 14 residues. V was shortened by 4 bases and J by 4 bases, with 13 bases between the two germline ends. CDR3 sequence reads: CASSRPRGGTEAFF. The DNA of the CDR3 is TGCGCCAGCAGCCGTCCCAGGGGTGGCACTGAAGCTTTCTTT.

The chain carries TRBV5-1 and TRBJ2-7; weak D call: TRBD2 (6 bases). CDR1 is SGHRS, CDR2 YFSETQ, per germline. The CDR3 has 14 residues. The V end was cut by 4 bases, the J end by 6 bases, with 17 bases between. The CDR3: CASSRGLEGGEQYF. The CDR3 DNA reads as TGCGCCAGCAGCCGTGGATTGGAGGGAGGCGAGCAGTACTTC.

This sequence joins TRBV9 and TRBJ2-3; 7 bases are a match to TRBD2. Germline V gene lookup returns CDR1 SGDLS and CDR2 YYNGEE. V was pared by 4 bases and J by 2 bases, with 16 bases of the junction left unmatched. This CDR3 has 18 amino acids. The CDR3 spells CASSPYTSTSLFTDTQYF. CDR3 nucleotide sequence: TGTGCCAGCAGCCCCTACACTTCGACTAGCCTCTTCACAGATACGCAGTATTTT.

The genes are TRBV10-2 and TRBJ1-1; 9 positions match TRBD1. V was pared by 8 bases and J by 1 base, with 8 bases of the junction left unmatched. Per germline, CDR1 WSHSY and CDR2 SAAADI. CDR3 length: 15 residues. The CDR3 region is CASAPATGGNTEAFF. In nucleotides, the CDR3 is TGCGCCAGCGCCCCCGCGACAGGGGGGAACACTGAAGCTTTCTTT.

The chain joins TRBV5-6 to TRBJ2-5; 10 bases are shared with TRBD1. With 4 bases clipped from V and 4 bases from J, the junction kept 7 bases outside the gene matches. The V gene's germline CDR1 is SGHDT and CDR2 YYEEEE. This CDR3 region has 15 residues. The CDR3 reads CASSPTDRGGETQYF. CDR3 bases: TGTGCCAGCAGCCCCACGGACAGGGGGGGAGAGACCCAGTACTTC.

V usage is TRBV19 and J usage is TRBJ1-6; weak D call: TRBD1 (6 bases). V was clipped by 9 bases and J by 4 bases, with 16 bases between them. Germline V CDR1 and CDR2: LNHDA, SQIVND (reference sequence). CDR3 length: 15 amino acids. CDR3 region: CASRRGGIYNSPLHF. The CDR3 bases are TGTGCCAGCCGGAGGGGGGGGATATATAATTCACCCCTCCACTTT.

The rearrangement joins TRBV18 to TRBJ1-1; D is perhaps TRBD1 (6 bases). Germline assignment: CDR1 KGHSH and CDR2 LQKENI. The CDR3 is 15 residues long. Between the trimmed V and J ends, which lost 5 bases and 0 bases, there was a span of 13 bases. In DNA, the CDR3 is TGTGCCAGCTCATACCGGGACACCCTGAACACTGAAGCTTTCTTT. Its translation is CASSYRDTLNTEAFF.